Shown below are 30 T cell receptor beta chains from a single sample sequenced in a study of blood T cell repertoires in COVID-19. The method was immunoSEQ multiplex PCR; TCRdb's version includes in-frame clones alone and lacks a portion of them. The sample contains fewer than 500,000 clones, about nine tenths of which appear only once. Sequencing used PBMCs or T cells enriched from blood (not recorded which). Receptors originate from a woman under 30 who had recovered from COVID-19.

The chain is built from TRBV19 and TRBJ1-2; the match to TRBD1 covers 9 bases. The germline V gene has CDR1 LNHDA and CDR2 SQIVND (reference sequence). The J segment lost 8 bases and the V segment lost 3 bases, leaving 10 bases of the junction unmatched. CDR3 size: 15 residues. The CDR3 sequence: CASSIWVQGARGYTF. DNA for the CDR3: TGTGCCAGTAGTATTTGGGTACAGGGGGCGCGAGGCTACACCTTC.

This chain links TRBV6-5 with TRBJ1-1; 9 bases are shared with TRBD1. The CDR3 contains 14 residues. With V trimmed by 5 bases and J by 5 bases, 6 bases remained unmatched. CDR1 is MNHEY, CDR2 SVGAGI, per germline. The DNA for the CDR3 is TGTGCCAGCAGTCGACAGGGGGTTGGGACTGAAGCTTTCTTT. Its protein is CASSRQGVGTEAFF.

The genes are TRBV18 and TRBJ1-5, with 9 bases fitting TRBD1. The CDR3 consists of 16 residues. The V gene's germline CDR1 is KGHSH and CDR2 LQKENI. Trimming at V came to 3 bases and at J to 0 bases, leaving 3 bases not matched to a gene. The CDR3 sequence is CASSPGTGNSNQPQHF. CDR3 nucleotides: TGTGCCAGCTCACCCGGGACAGGGAATAGCAATCAGCCCCAGCATTTT. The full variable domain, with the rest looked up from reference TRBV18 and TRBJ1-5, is NAGVMQNPRHLVRRRGQEARLRCSPMKGHSHVYWYRQLPEEGLKFMVYLQKENIIDESGMPKERFSAEFPKEGPSILRIQQVVRGDSAAYFCASSPGTGNSNQPQHFGDGTRLSIL.

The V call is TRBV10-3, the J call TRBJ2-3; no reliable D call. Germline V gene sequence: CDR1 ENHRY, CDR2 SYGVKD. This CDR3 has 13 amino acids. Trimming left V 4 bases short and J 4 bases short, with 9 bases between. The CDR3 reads CAISVVSADTQYF. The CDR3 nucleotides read TGTGCCATCAGTGTCGTGTCCGCAGATACGCAGTATTTT.

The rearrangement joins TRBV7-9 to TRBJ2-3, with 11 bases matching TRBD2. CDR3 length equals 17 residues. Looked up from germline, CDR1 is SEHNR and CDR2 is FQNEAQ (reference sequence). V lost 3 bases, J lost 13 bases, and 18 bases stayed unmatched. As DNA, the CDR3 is TGTGCCAGCAGCTTCGTGGGGACTAGCGGTCCTCAGTGGATCGAGTATTTT. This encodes CASSFVGTSGPQWIEYF. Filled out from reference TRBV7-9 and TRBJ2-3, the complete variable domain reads DTGVSQNPRHKITKRGQNVTFRCDPISEHNRLYWYRQTLGQGPEFLTYFQNEAQLEKSRLLSDRFSAERPKGSFSTLEIQRTEQGDSAMYLCASSFVGTSGPQWIEYFGPGTRLTVL.

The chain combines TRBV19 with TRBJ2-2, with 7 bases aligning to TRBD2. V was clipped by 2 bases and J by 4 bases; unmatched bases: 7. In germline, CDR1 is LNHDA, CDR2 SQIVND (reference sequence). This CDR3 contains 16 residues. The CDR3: CASSIYAGDGTGELFF. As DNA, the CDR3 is TGTGCCAGTAGTATATATGCGGGGGACGGCACCGGGGAGCTGTTTTTT. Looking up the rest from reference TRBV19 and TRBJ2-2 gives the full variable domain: DGGITQSPKYLFRKEGQNVTLSCEQNLNHDAMYWYRQDPGQGLRLIYYSQIVNDFQKGDIAEGYSVSREKKESFPLTVTSAQKNPTAFYLCASSIYAGDGTGELFFGEGSRLTVL.

DNA for the CDR3: TGTGCCAGCAGTTACCCGGACAGGGATTACAATGAGCAGTTCTTC. Amino acids: CASSYPDRDYNEQFF. This chain joins TRBV6-7 and TRBJ2-1, with TRBD1 identical over 8 bases. TRBV6-7 is sorted into the ORF group, with uncertain function. The CDR3 is made up of 15 amino acids. The V segment lost 2 bases and the J segment 4 bases; nucleotides outside the gene matches: 4.

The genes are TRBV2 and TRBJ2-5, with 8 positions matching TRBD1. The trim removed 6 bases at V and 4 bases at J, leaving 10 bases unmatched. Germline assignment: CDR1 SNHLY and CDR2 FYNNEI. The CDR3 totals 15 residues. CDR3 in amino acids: CASSGQGGSGETQYF. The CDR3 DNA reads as TGTGCCAGCAGCGGACAGGGCGGCTCGGGAGAGACCCAGTACTTC.

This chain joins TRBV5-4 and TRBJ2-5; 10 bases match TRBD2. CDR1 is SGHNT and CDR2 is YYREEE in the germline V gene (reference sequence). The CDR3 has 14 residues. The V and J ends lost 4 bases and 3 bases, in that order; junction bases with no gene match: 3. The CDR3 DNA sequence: TGTGCCAGCAGCCCCGGACTAGCGGAAGAGACCCAGTACTTC. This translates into CASSPGLAEETQYF.

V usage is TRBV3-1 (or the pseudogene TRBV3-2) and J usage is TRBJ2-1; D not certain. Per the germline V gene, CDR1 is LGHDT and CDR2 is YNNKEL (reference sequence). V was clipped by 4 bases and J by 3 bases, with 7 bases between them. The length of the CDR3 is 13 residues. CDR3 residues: CASSRQIYNEQFF. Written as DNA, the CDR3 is TGTGCCAGCAGCCGGCAGATCTACAATGAGCAGTTCTTC.

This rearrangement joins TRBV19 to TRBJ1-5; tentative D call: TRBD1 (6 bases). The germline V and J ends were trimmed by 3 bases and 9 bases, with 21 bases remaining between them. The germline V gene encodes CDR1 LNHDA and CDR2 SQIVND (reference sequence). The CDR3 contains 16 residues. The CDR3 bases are TGTGCCAGTAGTATCCCCCCAGGGGCCGCGGCTGGGCCCCAGCATTTT. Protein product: CASSIPPGAAAGPQHF.

The CDR3: CASRPSGGRETQYF. CDR3 DNA sequence: TGTGCCAGCAGGCCCAGCGGGGGTCGGGAGACCCAGTACTTC. The rearrangement uses TRBV3-1 (or the pseudogene TRBV3-2) and TRBJ2-5; 8 bases map to TRBD2. Trimming removed 6 bases from V and 5 bases from J; junction bases left unmatched: 8. Looked up from germline, CDR1 is LGHDT and CDR2 is YNNKEL (reference sequence). CDR3 size: 14 residues.

The CDR3, as DNA: TGTGCCAGCAGCTTCCAGGGTACTAATGAAAAACTGTTTTTT. This translates into CASSFQGTNEKLFF. V gene TRBV7-3 combines with J gene TRBJ1-4; a weak D match, TRBD1 (5 bases). The CDR3 has 14 residues. Deletions cut 3 bases from V and 2 bases from J, with 7 bases between. The germline V gene has CDR1 SGHTA and CDR2 FQGTGA. Full variable domain (missing parts from reference TRBV7-3 and TRBJ1-4): GAGVSQTPSNKVTEKGKYVELRCDPISGHTALYWYRQSLGQGPEFLIYFQGTGAADDSGLPNDRFFAVRPEGSVSTLKIQRTERGDSAVYLCASSFQGTNEKLFFGSGTQLSVL.

Here the CDR3 DNA reads TGTGCCAGCAGTGAACAGCCGTCAGGAGATACGCAGTATTTT. Protein sequence: CASSEQPSGDTQYF. The rearrangement uses TRBV2 and TRBJ2-3; no clear D gene. CDR1 is SNHLY and CDR2 is FYNNEI in the germline V gene. The CDR3 covers 14 residues. Trimming shortened V by 2 bases and J by 5 bases, and 11 bases separated the two germline ends.

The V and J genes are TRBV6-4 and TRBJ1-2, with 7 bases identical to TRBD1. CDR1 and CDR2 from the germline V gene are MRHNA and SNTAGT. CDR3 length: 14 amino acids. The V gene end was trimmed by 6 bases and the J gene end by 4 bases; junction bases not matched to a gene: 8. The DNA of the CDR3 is TGTGCCAGCAGCGAAGGGGGCGCCGGCTATGGCTACACCTTC. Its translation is CASSEGGAGYGYTF.

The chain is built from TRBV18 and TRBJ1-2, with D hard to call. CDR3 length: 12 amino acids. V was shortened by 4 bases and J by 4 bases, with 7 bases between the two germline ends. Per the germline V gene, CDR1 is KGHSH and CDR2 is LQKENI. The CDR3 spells CASSRERYGYTF. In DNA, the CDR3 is TGTGCCAGCTCACGGGAGCGCTATGGCTACACCTTC.

CDR3 amino acids: CASSLPVALEQFF. CDR3 nucleotides: TGTGCCAGCAGCCTCCCAGTAGCGCTTGAGCAGTTCTTC. J is TRBJ2-1 and V is TRBV7-2, with D possibly TRBD2 on 5 matching bases. CDR3 size: 13 residues. Germline V gene sequence: CDR1 SGHTA, CDR2 FQGNSA. V gave up 5 bases and J gave up 9 bases, with 14 bases separating them.

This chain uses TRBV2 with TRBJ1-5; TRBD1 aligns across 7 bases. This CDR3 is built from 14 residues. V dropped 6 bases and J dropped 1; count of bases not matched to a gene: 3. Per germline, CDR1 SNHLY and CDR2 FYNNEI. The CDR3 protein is CASSQDRSNQPQHF. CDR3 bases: TGTGCCAGCAGCCAGGACAGGAGCAATCAGCCCCAGCATTTT. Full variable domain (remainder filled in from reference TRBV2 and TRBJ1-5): EPEVTQTPSHQVTQMGQEVILRCVPISNHLYFYWYRQILGQKVEFLVSFYNNEISEKSEIFDDQFSVERPDGSNFTLKIRSTKLEDSAMYFCASSQDRSNQPQHFGDGTRLSIL.

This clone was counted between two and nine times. This CDR3 reads CASSPGTGWNTEAFF. The CDR3, as DNA: TGTGCCAGTAGTCCGGGGACAGGGTGGAACACTGAAGCTTTCTTT. The chain joins TRBV19 to TRBJ1-1, with 9 bases fitting TRBD1. This CDR3 has 15 residues. The junction had 5 bases not matched to a gene; V was cut back by 5 bases and J by 1 base. Germline assignment: CDR1 LNHDA and CDR2 SQIVND (reference sequence). Filled out from reference TRBV19 and TRBJ1-1, the complete variable domain reads DGGITQSPKYLFRKEGQNVTLSCEQNLNHDAMYWYRQDPGQGLRLIYYSQIVNDFQKGDIAEGYSVSREKKESFPLTVTSAQKNPTAFYLCASSPGTGWNTEAFFGQGTRLTVV.

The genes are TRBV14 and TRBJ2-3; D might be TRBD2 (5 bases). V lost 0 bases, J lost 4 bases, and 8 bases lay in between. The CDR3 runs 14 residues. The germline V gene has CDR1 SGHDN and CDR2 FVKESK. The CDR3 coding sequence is TGTGCCAGCAGCCAAGATCTCGGGGCAGATACGCAGTATTTT. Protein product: CASSQDLGADTQYF.

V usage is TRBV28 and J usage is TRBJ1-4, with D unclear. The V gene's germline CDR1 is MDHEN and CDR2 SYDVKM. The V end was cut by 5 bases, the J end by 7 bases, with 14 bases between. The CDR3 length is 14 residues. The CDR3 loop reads CASSPSPDGEKLFF. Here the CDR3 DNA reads TGTGCCAGCAGTCCTAGCCCAGACGGTGAAAAACTGTTTTTT.

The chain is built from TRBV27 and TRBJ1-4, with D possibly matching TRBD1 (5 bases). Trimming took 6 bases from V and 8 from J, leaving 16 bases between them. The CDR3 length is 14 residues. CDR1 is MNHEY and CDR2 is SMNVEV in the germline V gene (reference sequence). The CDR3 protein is CASSPGSGGEKLFF. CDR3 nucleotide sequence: TGTGCCAGCAGCCCGGGCTCGGGGGGGGAAAAACTGTTTTTT.

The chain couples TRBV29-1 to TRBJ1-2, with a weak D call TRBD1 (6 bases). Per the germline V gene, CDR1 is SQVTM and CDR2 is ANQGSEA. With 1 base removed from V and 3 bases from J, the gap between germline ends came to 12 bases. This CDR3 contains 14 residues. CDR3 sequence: CSVEGTQGHYGYTF. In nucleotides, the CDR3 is TGCAGCGTTGAAGGGACACAGGGCCACTATGGCTACACCTTC.

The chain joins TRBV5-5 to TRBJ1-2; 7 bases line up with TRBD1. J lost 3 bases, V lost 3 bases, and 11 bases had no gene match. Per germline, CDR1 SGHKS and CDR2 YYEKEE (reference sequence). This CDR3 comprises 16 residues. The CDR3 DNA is TGTGCCAGCAGCTCACAATTCGAGGGGGCGTACTATGGCTACACCTTC. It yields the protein CASSSQFEGAYYGYTF.

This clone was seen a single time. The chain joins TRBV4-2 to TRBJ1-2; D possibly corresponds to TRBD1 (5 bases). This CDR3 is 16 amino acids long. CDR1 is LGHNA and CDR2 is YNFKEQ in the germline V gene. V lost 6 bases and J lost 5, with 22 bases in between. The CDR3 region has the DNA TGTGCCAGCAGTGACCACGAAGACAGTTCCCCTTATGGCTACACCTTC. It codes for CASSDHEDSSPYGYTF.

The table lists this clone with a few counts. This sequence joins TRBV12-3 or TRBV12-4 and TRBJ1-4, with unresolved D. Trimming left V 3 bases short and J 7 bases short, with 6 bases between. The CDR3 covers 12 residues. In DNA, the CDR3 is TGTGCCAGCAGTTTTGAGGCTGAAAAACTGTTTTTT. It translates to CASSFEAEKLFF.

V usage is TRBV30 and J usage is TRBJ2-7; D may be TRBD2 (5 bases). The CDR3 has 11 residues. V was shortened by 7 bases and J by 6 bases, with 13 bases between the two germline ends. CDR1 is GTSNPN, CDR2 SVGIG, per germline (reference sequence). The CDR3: CASSGRGEQYF. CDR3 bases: TGTGCCTCCTCCGGTCGGGGCGAGCAGTACTTC.

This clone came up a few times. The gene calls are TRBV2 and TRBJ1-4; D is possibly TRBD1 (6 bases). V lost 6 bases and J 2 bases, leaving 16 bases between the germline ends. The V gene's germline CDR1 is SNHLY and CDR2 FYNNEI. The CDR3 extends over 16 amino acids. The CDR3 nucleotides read TGTGCCAGCAGCGAACCAGGGGTTGGTACTAATGAAAAACTGTTTTTT. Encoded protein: CASSEPGVGTNEKLFF.

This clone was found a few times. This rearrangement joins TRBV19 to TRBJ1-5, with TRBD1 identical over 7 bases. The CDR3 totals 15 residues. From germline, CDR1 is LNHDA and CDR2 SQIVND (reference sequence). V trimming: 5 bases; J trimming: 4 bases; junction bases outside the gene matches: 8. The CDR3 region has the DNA TGTGCCAGTAGTCCCGACAGGGAGAGGAATCAGCCCCAGCATTTT. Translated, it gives CASSPDRERNQPQHF.

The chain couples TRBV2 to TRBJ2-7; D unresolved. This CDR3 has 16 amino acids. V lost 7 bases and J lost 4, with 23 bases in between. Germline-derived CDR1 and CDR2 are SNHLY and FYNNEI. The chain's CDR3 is CASTDIGSIKKYEQYF. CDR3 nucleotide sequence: TGTGCCAGCACCGACATTGGGTCCATAAAAAAATACGAGCAGTACTTC.